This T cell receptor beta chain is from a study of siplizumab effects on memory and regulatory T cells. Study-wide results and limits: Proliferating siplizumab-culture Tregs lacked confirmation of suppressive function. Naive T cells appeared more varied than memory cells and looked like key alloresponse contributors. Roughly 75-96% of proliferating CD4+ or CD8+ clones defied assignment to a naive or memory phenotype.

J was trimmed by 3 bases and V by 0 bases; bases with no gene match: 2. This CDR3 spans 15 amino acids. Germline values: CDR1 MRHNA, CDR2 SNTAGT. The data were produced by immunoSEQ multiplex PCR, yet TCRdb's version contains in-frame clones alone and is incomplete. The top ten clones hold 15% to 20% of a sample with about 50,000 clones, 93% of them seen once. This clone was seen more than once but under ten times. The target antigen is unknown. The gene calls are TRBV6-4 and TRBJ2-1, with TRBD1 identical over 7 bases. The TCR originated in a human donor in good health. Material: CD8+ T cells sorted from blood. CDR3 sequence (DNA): TGTGCCAGCAGTGACTCGACAGGGCACTACAATGAGCAGTTCTTC. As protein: CASSDSTGHYNEQFF.